This T cell receptor beta chain was recorded in a study of glioma-infiltrating T cells. This clonotype showed up just once. Just one base apart from a much larger clone, this may be a read error. Amplification of TCR alpha and beta CDR3 regions from RNA used iRepertoire nested multiplex PCR. TCRdb passed the multiplex PCR reads through MiXCR, listing each CDR3 protein once. Among about 410,000 distinct CDR3 sequences listed, roughly two fifths were seen once. Sample: glioma tissue, nonneoplastic brain tissue, or PBMCs (not recorded which). The receptor was isolated from a human donor with low-grade glioma or glioblastoma, undergoing nonglioma brain surgery, or in good health (not recorded which).

The CDR3, as DNA: TGTGCCTGCAGTCCCTCGACGACGGGAAACATTCAGTACTTC. This sequence encodes CACSPSTTGNIQYF. The chain uses TRBV27 and TRBJ2-4; no clear D gene. Germline V gene lookup returns CDR1 MNHEY and CDR2 SMNVEV (reference sequence). This CDR3 is built from 14 residues.